These 7 T cell receptor beta chains were all obtained from the same sample, sequenced in a study of cytomegalovirus exposure and HLA in healthy donors. The assay was immunoSEQ multiplex PCR, and TCRdb's table has in-frame clones only and misses some. This table has 150,000 to 180,000 clones, 80% to 90% appearing once. The sequencing sample was made of PBMCs. The receptors here all came from a man aged 18 to 30 in good health and CMV-seropositive.

This clone came up once. CDR3 residues: CASSPMDRGNTGELFF. In DNA form, the CDR3 reads TGTGCCAGCAGCCCGATGGACAGGGGAAACACCGGGGAGCTGTTTTTT. The chain uses TRBV5-4 and TRBJ2-2, with 9 bases identical to TRBD1. The germline V gene encodes CDR1 SGHNT and CDR2 YYREEE (reference sequence). The CDR3 has 16 amino acids. The V gene end was trimmed by 4 bases and the J gene end by 2 bases; junction bases not matched to a gene: 6.

This rearrangement joins TRBV11-2 to TRBJ2-7; no reliable D call. The CDR3 has 13 residues. V lost 1 base, J lost 10 bases, and 14 bases lay in between. CDR1 is SGHAT and CDR2 is FQNNGV in the germline V gene. CDR3 in amino acids: CASSLGLGTNQYF. CDR3 nucleotides: TGTGCCAGCAGCTTAGGGTTAGGAACTAATCAGTACTTC.

This clone was detected a few times. The chain couples TRBV6-1 to TRBJ1-1, with D possibly matching TRBD1 (5 bases). The germline V gene encodes CDR1 MNHNS and CDR2 SASEGT. Trimming took 0 bases from V and 4 from J, leaving 9 bases between them. The CDR3 runs to 14 residues. The CDR3 DNA reads as TGTGCCAGCAGTGAAGCGGGGCGGGGCACTGAAGCTTTCTTT. Translation: CASSEAGRGTEAFF.

V usage is TRBV7-2 and J usage is TRBJ1-2, with 7 bases matching TRBD1. The CDR3 has 17 amino acids. Germline lookup yields CDR1 SGHTA and CDR2 FQGNSA. With 7 bases clipped from V and 1 base from J, the junction kept 15 bases outside the gene matches. Here the CDR3 reads CASTLTHWGQYNYGYTF. The CDR3 DNA follows: TGTGCCAGCACCCTTACTCATTGGGGACAGTATAACTATGGCTACACCTTC.

The chain combines TRBV9 with TRBJ1-1; D might be TRBD1 (5 bases). Germline assignment: CDR1 SGDLS and CDR2 YYNGEE. The V and J ends lost 6 bases and 3 bases respectively, with 18 bases between them. The CDR3 consists of 15 residues. CDR3 coding DNA: TGTGCCAGCACCCCGGGGGGGGGAACGCACACTGAAGCTTTCTTT. This gives the protein CASTPGGGTHTEAFF.

This sequence joins TRBV27 and TRBJ2-7; TRBD1 matches at 7 bases. The CDR3 is 17 amino acids. Germline-derived CDR1 and CDR2 are MNHEY and SMNVEV (reference sequence). After removal of 5 bases from V and 1 base from J, the junction contained 14 bases not matched to a gene. For the CDR3, the DNA is TGTGCCAGCAGTCCGTTGAAAGAGGACAGGCTTTCCTACGAGCAGTACTTC. This sequence encodes CASSPLKEDRLSYEQYF.

This rearrangement joins TRBV7-8 to TRBJ2-7, with 9 nucleotides matching TRBD1. J lost 5 bases, V lost 4 bases, and 3 bases had no gene match. Germline-derived CDR1 and CDR2 are SGHVS and FQNEAQ. The CDR3 length is 13 residues. Here the CDR3 DNA reads TGTGCCAGCAGCTCCAGGACAGGGGACGAGCAGTACTTC. Its protein product is CASSSRTGDEQYF.